These T cell receptor beta chains were read from a single sample in a study of blood T cell repertoires in COVID-19. Using immunoSEQ multiplex PCR, the repertoire was profiled, and TCRdb retains in-frame clones only, with some absent. The sample contains roughly 60,000 clones, over 75% of which appear only once. The specimen was peripheral blood. These receptors all stem from a man older than 75 with acute or convalescent COVID-19. Each CDR3 is given with its conserved first and last residue. The order of the fields is V gene, clone size, J gene, D gene, CDR3 DNA, CDR3 protein. The D gene is left open where the match is weak. Clone size appears in some rows only: once, few, many, or a class for an expanded clone.

v_gene: TRBV6-1
abundance: NA
j_gene: TRBJ2-7
d_gene: NA
CDR3nt: TGTGCCAGCAGTGAAGTTCTGGTTCGGGGAGAGCAGTACTTC
CDR3aa: CASSEVLVRGEQYF

v_gene: TRBV29-1
abundance: NA
j_gene: TRBJ2-3
d_gene: NA
CDR3nt: TGCAGCGTTCTCGGGGGGCCCCACACAGATACGCAGTATTTT
CDR3aa: CSVLGGPHTDTQYF

v_gene: TRBV18
abundance: NA
j_gene: TRBJ1-5
d_gene: NA
CDR3nt: TGTGCCAGCTCATTCCGGGAAAATAGCAATCAGCCCCAGCATTTT
CDR3aa: CASSFRENSNQPQHF

v_gene: TRBV2
abundance: NA
j_gene: TRBJ1-2
d_gene: NA
CDR3nt: TGTGCCACCGCGGGAGAGGGATGGAGCTATGGCTACACCTTC
CDR3aa: CATAGEGWSYGYTF

v_gene: TRBV6-5
abundance: NA
j_gene: TRBJ1-2
d_gene: NA
CDR3nt: TGTGCCAGCAGTTACAATGTGGGGCGGAAGGGCGGCTACACCTTC
CDR3aa: CASSYNVGRKGGYTF

v_gene: TRBV19
abundance: NA
j_gene: TRBJ1-5
d_gene: NA
CDR3nt: TGTGCCAGTAGTCCCGGGACACTTAGAGGGGGTCAGCCCCAGCATTTT
CDR3aa: CASSPGTLRGGQPQHF

v_gene: TRBV14
abundance: NA
j_gene: TRBJ2-5
d_gene: TRBD1
CDR3nt: TGTGCCAGCAGCCAATCCACAACCAGGGGGCATGGGGAGACCCAGTACTTC
CDR3aa: CASSQSTTRGHGETQYF

v_gene: TRBV7-4
abundance: once
j_gene: TRBJ1-4
d_gene: NA
CDR3nt: TGTGCCAGCAGCTTAGCGAGACGGGTTAATGAAAAACTGTTTTTT
CDR3aa: CASSLARRVNEKLFF

v_gene: TRBV19
abundance: NA
j_gene: TRBJ2-7
d_gene: NA
CDR3nt: TGTGCCAGTAGTAGACCCCAGGGCTACGAGCAGTACTTC
CDR3aa: CASSRPQGYEQYF

v_gene: TRBV27
abundance: NA
j_gene: TRBJ1-1
d_gene: TRBD1
CDR3nt: TGTGCCAGCAGTTTATCGTGGAGACAGGGCGTACGGGGAGCTTTCTTT
CDR3aa: CASSLSWRQGVRGAFF

v_gene: TRBV29-1
abundance: few
j_gene: TRBJ1-1
d_gene: NA
CDR3nt: TGCAGCGGCGCAGGGCGACACACTGAAGCTTTCTTT
CDR3aa: CSGAGRHTEAFF

v_gene: TRBV25-1
abundance: once
j_gene: TRBJ1-5
d_gene: NA
CDR3nt: TGTGCCAGCAGTGACACAGGCAATCAGCCCCAGCATTTT
CDR3aa: CASSDTGNQPQHF

v_gene: TRBV29-1
abundance: NA
j_gene: TRBJ1-5
d_gene: TRBD1
CDR3nt: TGCAGCGTTGGAAGAGGGGGCGGTCAGCCCCAGCATTTT
CDR3aa: CSVGRGGGQPQHF

v_gene: TRBV5-1
abundance: NA
j_gene: TRBJ2-5
d_gene: NA
CDR3nt: TGCGCCAGCAGCTTGAGTGGTAGGGGCCAAGAGACCCAGTACTTC
CDR3aa: CASSLSGRGQETQYF

v_gene: TRBV3-1/TRBV3-2
abundance: NA
j_gene: TRBJ1-2
d_gene: NA
CDR3nt: TGTGCCAGCAGCTCACAAAACAGGGGCTACACCTTC
CDR3aa: CASSSQNRGYTF

v_gene: TRBV7-8
abundance: once
j_gene: TRBJ1-2
d_gene: NA
CDR3nt: TGTGCCAGCAGCTCAAGACAGTCCCCGGGCTATGGCTACACCTTC
CDR3aa: CASSSRQSPGYGYTF

v_gene: TRBV5-4
abundance: NA
j_gene: TRBJ2-3
d_gene: NA
CDR3nt: TGTGCCAGCAGGGAGGGACAGAGCACAGATACGCAGTATTTT
CDR3aa: CASREGQSTDTQYF

v_gene: TRBV25-1
abundance: NA
j_gene: TRBJ2-5
d_gene: NA
CDR3nt: TGTGCCAGCAGTGACCCCTATCGGGATCCCCGCGGGGAGACCCAGTACTTC
CDR3aa: CASSDPYRDPRGETQYF

v_gene: TRBV11-3
abundance: NA
j_gene: TRBJ2-3
d_gene: TRBD2
CDR3nt: TGTGCCAGCAGCTTTAGCGGGGGAAGCACAGATACGCAGTATTTT
CDR3aa: CASSFSGGSTDTQYF

v_gene: TRBV29-1
abundance: NA
j_gene: TRBJ1-2
d_gene: NA
CDR3nt: TGCAGCGTTGAATGGACAGATAACTATGGCTACACCTTC
CDR3aa: CSVEWTDNYGYTF

v_gene: TRBV7-3
abundance: NA
j_gene: TRBJ2-3
d_gene: NA
CDR3nt: TGTGCCAGCAGCTTAAGGGGAGGTGTCTCCTACACAGATACGCAGTATTTT
CDR3aa: CASSLRGGVSYTDTQYF

v_gene: TRBV4-1
abundance: NA
j_gene: TRBJ2-2
d_gene: NA
CDR3nt: TGCGCCAGCAGCCAAGACCATCCCAGGGGTAACACCGGGGAGCTGTTTTTT
CDR3aa: CASSQDHPRGNTGELFF

v_gene: TRBV5-1
abundance: once
j_gene: TRBJ2-4
d_gene: TRBD1
CDR3nt: TGCGCCAGCAGCAGAGACAGGGGGCGCGTAAACATTCAGTACTTC
CDR3aa: CASSRDRGRVNIQYF

v_gene: TRBV2
abundance: few
j_gene: TRBJ1-2
d_gene: NA
CDR3nt: TGTGCCAGCACCCGCCCCAGGGGAGTCCGTCCTGGCTACACCTTC
CDR3aa: CASTRPRGVRPGYTF

v_gene: TRBV19
abundance: NA
j_gene: TRBJ1-2
d_gene: TRBD1
CDR3nt: TGTGCCAGTAGCCCGGGACAGGGAAACCGCGGGGCTGGCTACACCTTC
CDR3aa: CASSPGQGNRGAGYTF

v_gene: TRBV10-2
abundance: few
j_gene: TRBJ2-2
d_gene: NA
CDR3nt: TGCGCCAGCAGGGCGGGGGCGCGAGGAGTTGGCGGGGAGCTGTTTTTT
CDR3aa: CASRAGARGVGGELFF